The clone carrying this T cell receptor (beta chain) has only a few counts. Its target is unknown. The data stem from a study of cytomegalovirus exposure and HLA in healthy donors. The study's findings and limits: Using the classifier, cytomegalovirus status was reportedly diagnosed with high specificity and sensitivity. Earlier results showed most TCR beta V segments being productive about 90% or about 30% of the time.

PCR employed 60 Vbeta and 13 Jbeta primers. TCRdb keeps only in-frame clones here, not all; method: immunoSEQ multiplex PCR. Of 95,000 to 150,000 clones listed, 81% are singletons. Trimming removed 5 bases from V and 5 bases from J; junction bases left unmatched: 16. Germline CDR1 and CDR2: GTSNPN and SVGIG (reference sequence). This CDR3 region has 16 residues. Source material: PBMCs. The chain is built from TRBV30 and TRBJ1-2; 8 bases map to TRBD1. The TCR originated in a man aged 18 to 30 in good health and CMV-seropositive. CDR3: CAWQTPGGGRGYGYTF. As DNA, the CDR3 is TGTGCCTGGCAAACTCCAGGGGGCGGAAGAGGTTATGGCTACACCTTC.